The rows below give T cell receptor beta chains drawn from one sample of a study of Ad26.COV2.S vaccination and SARS-CoV-2 variants. Assay used: immunoSEQ multiplex PCR; TCRdb lists only in-frame clones, some missing. The sample comprises more than 250,000 clones, 80% to 90% of which are singletons, and 3% to 4% rests with the top ten. The sample in question was peripheral blood, obtained in a trial of Ad26.COV2.S vaccine versus placebo. Source of these receptors: a person between 18 and 60 years old who received the Ad26.COV2.S COVID-19 vaccine or a placebo. Both conserved end residues are part of each CDR3. The D gene is left open where the match is weak. Rows give clone size only sometimes, using once, few, many, or a class for an expanded clone.

V gene,J gene,D gene,clone size,CDR3 DNA,CDR3 protein
TRBV7-9,TRBJ2-7,.,.,TGTGCCAGCAGCTTCCCAACCGACGGGCGGTCCTACGAGCAGTACTTC,CASSFPTDGRSYEQYF
TRBV2,TRBJ2-3,.,.,TGTGCCAGCGGGATGGAGACAGTTACGCAGTATTTT,CASGMETVTQYF
TRBV30,TRBJ2-7,.,.,TGTGCCTGGAGTGTAGGCAGGTCCTACGAGCAGTGCTTC,CAWSVGRSYEQCF
TRBV7-6,TRBJ1-3,TRBD1,.,TGTGCCAGCAGCTCGGACAGGAGCTCTGGAAACACCATATATTTT,CASSSDRSSGNTIYF
TRBV7-6,TRBJ1-5,TRBD1,.,TGTGCCAGCAGCCCCCGACAGGGGAGGCGGCCCCAGCATTTT,CASSPRQGRRPQHF
TRBV7-2,TRBJ1-4,.,.,TGTGCCAGCAGCTTTGAGAACGGTCTTAATGAAAAACTGTTTTTT,CASSFENGLNEKLFF
TRBV7-9,TRBJ1-1,TRBD1,.,TGTGCCAGCAGCTACGGACAGGGCGACACTGAAGCTTTCTTT,CASSYGQGDTEAFF
TRBV6-5,TRBJ1-1,.,.,TGTGCCAGCAGCGAGGGGGGGGGCGAAGCTTTCTTT,CASSEGGGEAFF
TRBV4-2,TRBJ2-5,.,once,TGTGCCAGCAGCCAAGGGAGGGTAGTAGGGGGGGCGGAGACCCAGTACTTC,CASSQGRVVGGAETQYF
TRBV27,TRBJ2-3,TRBD2,.,TGTGCCAGCAGTTTAAAGCGGGGGGCCTCTAGCACAGATACGCAGTATTTT,CASSLKRGASSTDTQYF
TRBV27,TRBJ1-4,TRBD1,.,TGTGCCAGCAGTCTAGACAGGGGAGGTGAAAAACTGTTTTTT,CASSLDRGGEKLFF
TRBV27,TRBJ1-2,.,.,TGTGCCAGTAAACAGACAGGAGTAAACTATGGCTACACCTTC,CASKQTGVNYGYTF
TRBV10-3,TRBJ1-1,.,.,TGTGCCATCAGTGAGTCGGGGGCAAACACGGAAGCTTTCTTT,CAISESGANTEAFF
TRBV9,TRBJ1-2,.,.,TGTGCCAGCACCTACGGGGATGTCGGGGGAGGCTACACCTTC,CASTYGDVGGGYTF
TRBV19,TRBJ2-5,.,.,TGTGCCAGTAGTGAAACCCAAGAGACCCAGTACTTC,CASSETQETQYF
TRBV5-4,TRBJ2-1,.,.,TGTGCCAGCAGCTCAAAGTACAATGAGCAGTTCTTC,CASSSKYNEQFF
TRBV11-1,TRBJ1-1,.,.,TGTGCCAGCAGCTCTAGTAAAGTGAACCCGAACACTGAAGCTTTCTTT,CASSSSKVNPNTEAFF
TRBV2,TRBJ1-5,TRBD1,once,TGTGCCAGCAGGGGACAGGGTCTAAGTTCTAGGCAGCCCCAGCATTTT,CASRGQGLSSRQPQHF
TRBV5-1,TRBJ2-3,TRBD1,.,TGCGCCAGCAGCTACGCTAGGGGGCAAGGCACAGATACGCAGTATTTT,CASSYARGQGTDTQYF
TRBV7-6,TRBJ1-1,TRBD1,.,TGTGCCAGCAACAGGGGAGGGTCGGACACTGAAGCTTTCTTT,CASNRGGSDTEAFF
TRBV7-2,TRBJ2-1,.,.,TGTGCCAGCAGGGGGACTCAGAGCTCCTACAATGAGCAGTTCTTC,CASRGTQSSYNEQFF
TRBV6-5,TRBJ2-7,.,.,TGTGCCAGCACGGAAGGGATTCGGGACGAGCAGTACTTC,CASTEGIRDEQYF
TRBV12-3/TRBV12-4,TRBJ2-7,.,.,TGTGCCAGCAGTTTGGGACCGCGGGTCGAGCAGTACTTC,CASSLGPRVEQYF
TRBV5-1,TRBJ2-1,TRBD2,once,TGCGCCAGCAGCTTGGCTCTAGCGGGATTCTCTGGTACATACAATGAGCAGTTCTTC,CASSLALAGFSGTYNEQFF
TRBV3-1/TRBV3-2,TRBJ2-1,TRBD2,.,TGTGCCAGCAGATCCTACGGAGCGGGGGACAATGAGCAGTTCTTC,CASRSYGAGDNEQFF
TRBV24-1,TRBJ1-3,.,.,TGTGCCACCCTACGAACCACCTCTGGAAACACCATATATTTT,CATLRTTSGNTIYF
TRBV6-5,TRBJ1-5,.,.,TGTGCCAGCAGTTATTCTCCCGACGGAAATCAGCCCCAGCATTTT,CASSYSPDGNQPQHF
TRBV24-1,TRBJ2-7,TRBD1,.,TGTGCCACCAGTGATGGACAGGCGCCCTACGAGCAGTACTTC,CATSDGQAPYEQYF
TRBV19,TRBJ1-5,.,.,TGTGCCAGTAATCCCGGGACACATAGCAATCAGCCCCAGCATTTT,CASNPGTHSNQPQHF
TRBV2,TRBJ1-2,TRBD1,.,TGTGCCAGCAGCGGCGGGACAGGGCAAGGCTACACCTTC,CASSGGTGQGYTF
TRBV30,TRBJ1-3,.,.,TGTGCCTGGGGCCGGAGTGGAAACACCATATATTTT,CAWGRSGNTIYF
TRBV30,TRBJ2-7,.,.,TGTGCCTGGACTTCCCTTAGCCGCTACGAGCAGTACTTC,CAWTSLSRYEQYF
TRBV28,TRBJ1-6,.,.,TGTGCCAGCAGTCCCACATCCTATAATTCACCCCTCCACTTT,CASSPTSYNSPLHF
TRBV4-1,TRBJ2-7,TRBD1,.,TGCGCCAGCAGCCAAGACGTCAGGGGGCTCTACGAGCAGTACTTC,CASSQDVRGLYEQYF
TRBV27,TRBJ1-5,.,once,TGTGCCAGCAGTTTAACGGGGGATGGCAATCAGCCCCAGCATTTT,CASSLTGDGNQPQHF
TRBV30,TRBJ2-7,.,.,TGTGCCGTTGACCTTCGGTCAGGGGCTTCCGGCGAGCAGTACTTC,CAVDLRSGASGEQYF
TRBV4-2,TRBJ2-1,.,once,TGTGCCAGCAGCCAAGATATAGGCAGGATCACCTACAATGAGCAGTTCTTC,CASSQDIGRITYNEQFF
TRBV18,TRBJ1-1,.,.,TGTGCCAGCTCACCGACAATGGGGCTTGTTACTGAAGCTTTCTTT,CASSPTMGLVTEAFF
TRBV6-5,TRBJ2-5,TRBD2,few,TGTGCCAGCAGTTACGGGCAGCGGGGATACCAAGAGACCCAGTACTTC,CASSYGQRGYQETQYF
TRBV6-5,TRBJ1-5,.,.,TGTGCCAGCAGCTCCATGATGGGTGGCAATCAGCCCCAGCATTTT,CASSSMMGGNQPQHF
TRBV20-1,TRBJ2-4,.,.,TGCAGTGCTAGTGATAAAACCAAAAACATTCAGTACTTC,CSASDKTKNIQYF
TRBV15,TRBJ1-1,.,.,TGTGCCACCAGCAGAGATGAACCGGCTGAAGCTTTCTTT,CATSRDEPAEAFF
TRBV5-1,TRBJ2-2,.,.,TGCGCCAGCAGCTGGTCGCCCTTTGCCGGGGAGCTGTTTTTT,CASSWSPFAGELFF
TRBV19,TRBJ2-1,.,.,TGTGCCAGTAGCTTTGCTAGCGTTTACAATGAGCAGTTCTTC,CASSFASVYNEQFF